The TCR beta chain under discussion was sequenced for a study of OX40 agonist ivuxolimab in advanced cancers. The table came from immunoSEQ multiplex PCR; TCRdb's copy has only in-frame clones and leaves some out. The sample holds 150,000 to 170,000 clones; roughly 94% are singletons and the top ten take approximately 0.3%. This TCR was sampled from an adult with an advanced solid tumor such as melanoma, head and neck, liver or kidney cancer. Sequences were derived from CD4+ or CD8+ T cells sorted from blood, sampled in a trial of the OX40 agonist ivuxolimab.

The CDR3 coding sequence is TGTGCCAGCAGAGAGACTGGACAGCACAATGAGCAGTTCTTC. Translating gives CASRETGQHNEQFF. The V and J genes are TRBV2 and TRBJ2-1; a possible D gene is TRBD1 (6 bases). V was shortened by 6 bases and J by 5 bases, with 14 bases between the two germline ends. CDR3 length: 14 amino acids. CDR1 and CDR2 from the germline V gene are SNHLY and FYNNEI.